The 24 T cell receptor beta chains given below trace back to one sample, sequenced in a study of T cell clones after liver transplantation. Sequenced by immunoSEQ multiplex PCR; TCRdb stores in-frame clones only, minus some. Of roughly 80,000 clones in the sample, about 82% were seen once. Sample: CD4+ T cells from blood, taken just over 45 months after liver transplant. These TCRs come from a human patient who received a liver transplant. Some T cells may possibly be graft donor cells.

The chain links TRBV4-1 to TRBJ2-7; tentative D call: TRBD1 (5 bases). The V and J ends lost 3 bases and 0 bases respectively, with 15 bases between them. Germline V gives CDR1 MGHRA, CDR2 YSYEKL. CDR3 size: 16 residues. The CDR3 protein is CASSHGQWGLSYEQYF. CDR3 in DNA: TGCGCCAGCAGCCACGGTCAATGGGGCCTCTCCTACGAGCAGTACTTC.

In DNA form, the CDR3 reads TGTGCCAGCAGCGTTAGGACAGGAGAGACCCAGTACTTC. Its protein is CASSVRTGETQYF. V usage is TRBV9 and J usage is TRBJ2-5; 7 bases map to TRBD1. V lost 2 bases to trimming and J lost 4 bases; unmatched junction nucleotides: 2. Germline V gene sequence: CDR1 SGDLS, CDR2 YYNGEE. The CDR3 contains 13 residues.

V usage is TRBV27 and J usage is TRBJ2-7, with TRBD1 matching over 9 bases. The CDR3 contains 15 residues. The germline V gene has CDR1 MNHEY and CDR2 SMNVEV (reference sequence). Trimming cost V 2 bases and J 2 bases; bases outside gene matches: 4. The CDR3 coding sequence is TGTGCCAGCAGTTTACTGACAGGGGGGCCCTACGAGCAGTACTTC. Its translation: CASSLLTGGPYEQYF.

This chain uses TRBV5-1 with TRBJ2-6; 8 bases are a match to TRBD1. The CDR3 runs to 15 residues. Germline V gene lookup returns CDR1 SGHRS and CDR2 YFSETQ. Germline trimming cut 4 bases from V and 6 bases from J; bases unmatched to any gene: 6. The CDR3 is CASSPGQGKANVLTF. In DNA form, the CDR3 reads TGCGCCAGCAGCCCCGGACAGGGCAAGGCCAACGTCCTGACTTTC.

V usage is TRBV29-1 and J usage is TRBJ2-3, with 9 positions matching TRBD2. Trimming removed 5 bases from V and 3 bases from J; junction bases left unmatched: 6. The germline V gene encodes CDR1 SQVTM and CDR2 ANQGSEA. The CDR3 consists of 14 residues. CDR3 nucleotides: TGCAGCGTTAGGGCTAGCGGGATGACAGATACGCAGTATTTT. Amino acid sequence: CSVRASGMTDTQYF.

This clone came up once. CDR3 DNA sequence: TGTGCCAGCAGTTCGTACAGGGTCCATGGCTACACCTTC. Amino acids: CASSSYRVHGYTF. The rearrangement links TRBV28 to TRBJ1-2; weak D call: TRBD1 (6 bases). The CDR3 loop spans 13 amino acids. V lost 4 bases, J lost 6 bases, and 12 bases lay in between. CDR1 and CDR2 from the germline V gene are MDHEN and SYDVKM.

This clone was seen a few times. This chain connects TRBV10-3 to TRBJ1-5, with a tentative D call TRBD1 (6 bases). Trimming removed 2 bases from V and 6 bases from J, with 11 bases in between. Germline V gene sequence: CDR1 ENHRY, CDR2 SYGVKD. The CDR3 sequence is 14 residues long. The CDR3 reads CAISEPGAVQPQHF. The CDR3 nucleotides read TGTGCCATCAGTGAGCCAGGGGCGGTTCAGCCCCAGCATTTT.

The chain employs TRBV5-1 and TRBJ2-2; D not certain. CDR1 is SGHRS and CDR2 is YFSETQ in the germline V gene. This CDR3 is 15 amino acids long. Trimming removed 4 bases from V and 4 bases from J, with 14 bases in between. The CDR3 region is CASSPLGRPTGELFF. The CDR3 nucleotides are TGCGCCAGCAGCCCCCTAGGGCGGCCCACCGGGGAGCTGTTTTTT.

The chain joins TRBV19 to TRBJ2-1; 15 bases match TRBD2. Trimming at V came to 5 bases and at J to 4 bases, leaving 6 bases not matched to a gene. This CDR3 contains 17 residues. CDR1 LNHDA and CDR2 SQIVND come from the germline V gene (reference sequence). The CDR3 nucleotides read TGTGCCAGTAGTGTCCGGACTAGCGGGAGGGATTACAATGAGCAGTTCTTC. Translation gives CASSVRTSGRDYNEQFF.

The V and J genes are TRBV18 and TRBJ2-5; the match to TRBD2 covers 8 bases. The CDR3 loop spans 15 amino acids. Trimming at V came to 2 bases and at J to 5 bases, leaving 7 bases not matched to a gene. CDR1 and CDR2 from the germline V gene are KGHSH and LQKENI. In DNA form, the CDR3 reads TGTGCCAGCTCACCAGCCGGGACTAGGGGGGAGACCCAGTACTTC. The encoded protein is CASSPAGTRGETQYF.

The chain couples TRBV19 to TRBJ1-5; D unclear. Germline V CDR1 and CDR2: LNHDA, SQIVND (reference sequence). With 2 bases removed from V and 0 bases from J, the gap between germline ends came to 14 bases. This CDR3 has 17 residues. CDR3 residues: CASSILAPSDSNQPQHF. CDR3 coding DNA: TGTGCCAGTAGTATACTGGCCCCTTCAGATAGCAATCAGCCCCAGCATTTT.

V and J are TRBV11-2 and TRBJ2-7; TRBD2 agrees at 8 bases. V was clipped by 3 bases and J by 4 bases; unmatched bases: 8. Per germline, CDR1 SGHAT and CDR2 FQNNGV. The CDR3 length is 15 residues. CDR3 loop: CASSFQAGVLYEQYF. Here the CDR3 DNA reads TGTGCCAGCAGCTTTCAAGCGGGAGTATTGTACGAGCAGTACTTC.

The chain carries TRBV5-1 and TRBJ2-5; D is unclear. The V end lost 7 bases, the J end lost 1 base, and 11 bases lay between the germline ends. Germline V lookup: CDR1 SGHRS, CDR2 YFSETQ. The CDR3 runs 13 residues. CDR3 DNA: TGCGCCAGCGGGCCCCGGGCCCAAGAGACCCAGTACTTC. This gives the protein CASGPRAQETQYF.

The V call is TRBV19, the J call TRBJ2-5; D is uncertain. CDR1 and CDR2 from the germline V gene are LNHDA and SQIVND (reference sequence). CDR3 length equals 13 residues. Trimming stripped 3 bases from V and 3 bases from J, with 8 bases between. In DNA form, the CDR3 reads TGTGCCAGTAGTATGGTGACTGAAGAGACCCAGTACTTC. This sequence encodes CASSMVTEETQYF.

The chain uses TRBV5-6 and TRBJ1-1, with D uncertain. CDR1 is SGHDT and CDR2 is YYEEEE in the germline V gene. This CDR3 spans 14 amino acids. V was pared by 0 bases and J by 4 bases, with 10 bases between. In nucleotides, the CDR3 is TGTGCCAGCAGCTTGGTTGGTTGGGGCACTGAAGCTTTCTTT. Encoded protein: CASSLVGWGTEAFF.

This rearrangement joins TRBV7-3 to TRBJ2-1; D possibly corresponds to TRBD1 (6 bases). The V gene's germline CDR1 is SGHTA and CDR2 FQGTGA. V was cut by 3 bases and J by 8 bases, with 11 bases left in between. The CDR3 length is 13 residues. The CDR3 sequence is CASSLAGVDEQFF. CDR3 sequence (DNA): TGTGCCAGCAGCTTGGCAGGGGTGGATGAGCAGTTCTTC. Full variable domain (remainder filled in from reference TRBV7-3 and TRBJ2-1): GAGVSQTPSNKVTEKGKYVELRCDPISGHTALYWYRQSLGQGPEFLIYFQGTGAADDSGLPNDRFFAVRPEGSVSTLKIQRTERGDSAVYLCASSLAGVDEQFFGPGTRLTVL.

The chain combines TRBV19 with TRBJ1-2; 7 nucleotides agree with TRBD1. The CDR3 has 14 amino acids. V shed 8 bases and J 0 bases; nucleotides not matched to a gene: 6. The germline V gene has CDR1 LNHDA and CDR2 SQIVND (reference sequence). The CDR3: CASEGQGANYGYTF. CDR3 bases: TGTGCCAGTGAAGGGCAGGGGGCTAACTATGGCTACACCTTC.

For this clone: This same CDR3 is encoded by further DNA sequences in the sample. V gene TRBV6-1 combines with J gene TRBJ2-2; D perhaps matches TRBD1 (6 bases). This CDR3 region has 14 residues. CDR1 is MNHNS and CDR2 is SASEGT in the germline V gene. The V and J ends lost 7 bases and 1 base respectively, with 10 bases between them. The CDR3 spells CASILTGNTGELFF. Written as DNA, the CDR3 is TGTGCCAGCATTTTGACAGGGAACACCGGGGAGCTGTTTTTT.

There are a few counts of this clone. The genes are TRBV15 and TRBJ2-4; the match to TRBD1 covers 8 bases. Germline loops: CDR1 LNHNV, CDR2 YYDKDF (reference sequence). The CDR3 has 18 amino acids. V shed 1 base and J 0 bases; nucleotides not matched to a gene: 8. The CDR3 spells CATSRGVGQGLAKNIQYF. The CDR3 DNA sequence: TGTGCCACCAGCAGAGGGGTCGGACAGGGTTTAGCCAAAAACATTCAGTACTTC.

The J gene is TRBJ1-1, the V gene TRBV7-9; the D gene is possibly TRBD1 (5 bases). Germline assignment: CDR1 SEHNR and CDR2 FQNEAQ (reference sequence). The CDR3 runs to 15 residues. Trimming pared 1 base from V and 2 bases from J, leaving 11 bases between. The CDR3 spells CASSLGGLRNTEAFF. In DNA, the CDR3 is TGTGCCAGCAGCTTAGGGGGCCTGAGAAACACTGAAGCTTTCTTT.

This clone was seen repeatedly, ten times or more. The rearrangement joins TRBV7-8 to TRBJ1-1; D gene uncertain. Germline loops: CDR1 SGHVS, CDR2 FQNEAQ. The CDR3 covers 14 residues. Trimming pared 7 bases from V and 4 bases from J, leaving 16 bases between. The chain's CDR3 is CASTSYEWPTEAFF. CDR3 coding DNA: TGTGCCAGCACCTCTTATGAGTGGCCCACTGAAGCTTTCTTT.

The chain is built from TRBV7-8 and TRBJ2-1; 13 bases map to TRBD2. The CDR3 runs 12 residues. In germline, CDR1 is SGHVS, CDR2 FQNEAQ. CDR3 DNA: TGTGAACTAGCGGGAGGGCAGGGTGAGCAGTTCTTC. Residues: CELAGGQGEQFF.

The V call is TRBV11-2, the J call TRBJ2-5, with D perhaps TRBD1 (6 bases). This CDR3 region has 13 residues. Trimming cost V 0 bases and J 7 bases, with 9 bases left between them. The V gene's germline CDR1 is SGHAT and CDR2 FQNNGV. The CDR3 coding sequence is TGTGCCAGCAGCTTAGATCGAGGGGGGACCCAGTACTTC. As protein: CASSLDRGGTQYF. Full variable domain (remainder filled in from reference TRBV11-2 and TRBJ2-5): EAGVAQSPRYKIIEKRQSVAFWCNPISGHATLYWYQQILGQGPKLLIQFQNNGVVDDSQLPKDRFSAERLKGVDSTLKIQPAKLEDSAVYLCASSLDRGGTQYFGPGTRLLVL.

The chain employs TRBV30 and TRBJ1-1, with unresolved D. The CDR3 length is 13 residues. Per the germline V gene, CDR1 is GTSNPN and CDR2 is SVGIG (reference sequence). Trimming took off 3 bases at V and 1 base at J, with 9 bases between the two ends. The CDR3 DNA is TGTGCCTGGAGGGCGCAGTGGAACACTGAAGCTTTCTTT. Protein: CAWRAQWNTEAFF.